This T cell receptor (beta chain) derives from a study of cytomegalovirus exposure and HLA in healthy donors. This CDR3 spans 13 amino acids. V lost 3 bases and J lost 1; bases outside the gene matches: 0. Germline assignment: CDR1 SEHNR and CDR2 FQNEAQ (reference sequence). The CMV serostatus of this donor was not recorded. The study ran its PCR with 60 Vbeta and 13 Jbeta primers. Clones were sequenced by immunoSEQ multiplex PCR, and TCRdb holds only the in-frame ones, with some missing. The sample lists fewer than 250,000 clones; over 75% were seen once. Whole-study findings and limits: An analysis that came later showed most CMV-associated TCR beta chains appearing HLA-restricted. In a later analysis, across HLA loci, associated TCR counts were highest for DRB1, lowest for HLA-C. Researchers counted around 180 TCR beta chains as cytomegalovirus-associated.

In regard to this clone: Its specificity is unknown.

The sequence was collected from a human donor in good health. The chain employs TRBV7-9 and TRBJ2-7; 7 bases line up with TRBD1. The sequenced sample was PBMCs. CDR3 region: CASSLDRSYEQYF. The CDR3 bases are TGTGCCAGCAGCTTGGACAGGTCCTACGAGCAGTACTTC.